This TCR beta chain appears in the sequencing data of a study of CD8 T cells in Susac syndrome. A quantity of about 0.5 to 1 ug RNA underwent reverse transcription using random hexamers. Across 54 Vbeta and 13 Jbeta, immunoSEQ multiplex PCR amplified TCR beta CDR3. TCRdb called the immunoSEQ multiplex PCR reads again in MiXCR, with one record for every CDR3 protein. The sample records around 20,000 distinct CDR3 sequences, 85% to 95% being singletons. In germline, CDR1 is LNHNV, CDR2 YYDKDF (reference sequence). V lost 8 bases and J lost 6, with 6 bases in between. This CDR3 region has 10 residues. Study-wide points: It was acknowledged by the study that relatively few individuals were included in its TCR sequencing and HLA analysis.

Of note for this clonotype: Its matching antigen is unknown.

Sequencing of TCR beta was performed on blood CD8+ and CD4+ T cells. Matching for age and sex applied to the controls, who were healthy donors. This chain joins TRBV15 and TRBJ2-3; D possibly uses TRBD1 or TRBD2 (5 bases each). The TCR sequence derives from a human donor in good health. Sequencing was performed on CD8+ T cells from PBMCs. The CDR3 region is CATGGDTQYF. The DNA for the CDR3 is TGTGCCACCGGGGGTGATACGCAGTATTTT.